A selection of T cell receptor beta chains follows, all from one sample in a study of blood T cell repertoires in COVID-19. Profiling relied on immunoSEQ multiplex PCR, and the TCRdb table lists in-frame clones only, not all of them. The sample lists about 160,000 clones, 87% occurring once. The material sequenced was PBMCs or T cells enriched from blood (not recorded which). These receptors came from a woman aged 40-49 years who had been exposed to COVID-19. The CDR3 runs from the conserved cysteine through the conserved F or W. A D gene is named only where the DNA matches it firmly. Size tells how often a clone was seen (once, few, many) or the class of an expanded clone, and some rows leave it out.

D gene: -; J gene: TRBJ1-5; V gene: TRBV10-2; clone size: -; CDR3 DNA: TGCGCCAGCAGTGAGTCGGGCAGCAATCAGCCCCAGCATTTT; CDR3 protein: CASSESGSNQPQHF
D gene: -; J gene: TRBJ2-7; V gene: TRBV19; clone size: -; CDR3 DNA: TGTGCCAGTAGTATTCAGTACGAGCAGTACTTC; CDR3 protein: CASSIQYEQYF
D gene: -; J gene: TRBJ1-1; V gene: TRBV11-3; clone size: -; CDR3 DNA: TGTGCCAGCAGCTTAGGGGAGCGGGCTGAAGCTTTCTTT; CDR3 protein: CASSLGERAEAFF
D gene: -; J gene: TRBJ2-7; V gene: TRBV18; clone size: -; CDR3 DNA: TGTGCCAGCTCACCATTTTCCGGGGTTAGCTCCTACGAGCAGTACTTC; CDR3 protein: CASSPFSGVSSYEQYF
D gene: TRBD2; J gene: TRBJ2-5; V gene: TRBV7-2; clone size: -; CDR3 DNA: TGTGCCAGCAGCTTATGGCCAGGGCAGGGAGGGGAGACCCAGTACTTC; CDR3 protein: CASSLWPGQGGETQYF
D gene: TRBD2; J gene: TRBJ2-1; V gene: TRBV24-1; clone size: -; CDR3 DNA: TGTGCCACCAGTGTTACGGCGGGGGGGCGGGATGAGCAGTTCTTC; CDR3 protein: CATSVTAGGRDEQFF
D gene: TRBD1; J gene: TRBJ2-3; V gene: TRBV6-5; clone size: -; CDR3 DNA: TGTGCCAGCGTGGACAGGGGATGGACAGATACGCAGTATTTT; CDR3 protein: CASVDRGWTDTQYF
D gene: -; J gene: TRBJ1-4; V gene: TRBV2; clone size: -; CDR3 DNA: TGTGCCAGCAGGCTTCAAGAGGTTTCTACTAATGAAAAACTGTTTTTT; CDR3 protein: CASRLQEVSTNEKLFF
D gene: -; J gene: TRBJ1-1; V gene: TRBV7-9; clone size: -; CDR3 DNA: TGTGCCAGCAGCTTAGGGGCCGTCGAGAACACTGAAGCTTTCTTT; CDR3 protein: CASSLGAVENTEAFF
D gene: -; J gene: TRBJ1-3; V gene: TRBV6-6; clone size: few; CDR3 DNA: TGTGCGGAGGGTACAGGAAACACCATATATTTT; CDR3 protein: CAEGTGNTIYF
D gene: TRBD2; J gene: TRBJ2-3; V gene: TRBV6-6; clone size: -; CDR3 DNA: TGTGCCAGCAGTCTCGGGACTAGCGGGGGTTTCAGAACGACAGATACGCAGTATTTT; CDR3 protein: CASSLGTSGGFRTTDTQYF
D gene: -; J gene: TRBJ2-6; V gene: TRBV6-2/TRBV6-3; clone size: once; CDR3 DNA: TGTGCCAGCAGTACTCCCCGGGTGGGAGCTGGGGCCAACGTCCTGACTTTC; CDR3 protein: CASSTPRVGAGANVLTF
D gene: -; J gene: TRBJ2-1; V gene: TRBV5-1; clone size: -; CDR3 DNA: TGCGCCAGCAGCTTGGTTGTGGGGGCCATTAATGAGCAGTTCTTC; CDR3 protein: CASSLVVGAINEQFF
D gene: -; J gene: TRBJ2-7; V gene: TRBV6-2/TRBV6-3; clone size: -; CDR3 DNA: TGTGCCAGCACCTACTCGGGGGCCTGGTACGAGCAGTACTTC; CDR3 protein: CASTYSGAWYEQYF
D gene: -; J gene: TRBJ1-5; V gene: TRBV28; clone size: -; CDR3 DNA: TGTGCCAGCAGTTTAGAAGACAGGCGAAATCAGCCCCAGCATTTT; CDR3 protein: CASSLEDRRNQPQHF
D gene: -; J gene: TRBJ1-1; V gene: TRBV6-6; clone size: -; CDR3 DNA: TGTGCCAGTGCCGCTCAGGTGAACACTGAAGCTTTCTTT; CDR3 protein: CASAAQVNTEAFF
D gene: TRBD1; J gene: TRBJ1-1; V gene: TRBV19; clone size: -; CDR3 DNA: TGTGCCAGTAGTATGGGACAGAACGAAGCTTTCTTT; CDR3 protein: CASSMGQNEAFF
D gene: TRBD2; J gene: TRBJ2-3; V gene: TRBV5-4; clone size: -; CDR3 DNA: TGTGCCAGCAGCTTGCGTGTAGCGGGGTCCACAGATACGCAGTATTTT; CDR3 protein: CASSLRVAGSTDTQYF
D gene: -; J gene: TRBJ1-3; V gene: TRBV12-3/TRBV12-4; clone size: -; CDR3 DNA: TGTGCCAGCAACGCGGTCGGAAACACCATATATTTT; CDR3 protein: CASNAVGNTIYF
D gene: -; J gene: TRBJ1-5; V gene: TRBV19; clone size: -; CDR3 DNA: TGTGCCACCTCGGGGTTGCATCAGCCCCAGCATTTT; CDR3 protein: CATSGLHQPQHF
D gene: -; J gene: TRBJ1-1; V gene: TRBV19; clone size: few; CDR3 DNA: TGTGCCAGTAGTATGTGGGGAGCGGAAGCTTTCTTT; CDR3 protein: CASSMWGAEAFF
D gene: -; J gene: TRBJ1-5; V gene: TRBV10-3; clone size: -; CDR3 DNA: TGTGCCATCGGGGGCGAGGGTGGCAATCAGCCCCAGCATTTT; CDR3 protein: CAIGGEGGNQPQHF
D gene: -; J gene: TRBJ1-1; V gene: TRBV5-1; clone size: -; CDR3 DNA: TGCGCCAGCAGCTTGGACAGGCTGAACACTGAAGCTTTCTTT; CDR3 protein: CASSLDRLNTEAFF
D gene: -; J gene: TRBJ1-1; V gene: TRBV5-1; clone size: -; CDR3 DNA: TGCGCCAGCAGCTTGAGGACAGCGAACACTGAAGCTTTCTTT; CDR3 protein: CASSLRTANTEAFF
D gene: -; J gene: TRBJ1-1; V gene: TRBV6-5; clone size: -; CDR3 DNA: TGTGCCAGCAGTTACCGGGCAGGGCCGAACACTGAAGCTTTCTTT; CDR3 protein: CASSYRAGPNTEAFF
D gene: -; J gene: TRBJ1-5; V gene: TRBV28; clone size: -; CDR3 DNA: TGTGCCAGCAGTTTAATACAGGTTCGCAATCAGCCCCAGCATTTT; CDR3 protein: CASSLIQVRNQPQHF
D gene: -; J gene: TRBJ1-2; V gene: TRBV11-2; clone size: -; CDR3 DNA: TGTGCCAGCAGCTTTTCGGGATTGAACTATGGCTACACCTTC; CDR3 protein: CASSFSGLNYGYTF
D gene: -; J gene: TRBJ2-3; V gene: TRBV14; clone size: few; CDR3 DNA: TGTGCCAGCAGCAACCCCGGAGAGAGGGCCAGCACAGATACGCAGTATTTT; CDR3 protein: CASSNPGERASTDTQYF
D gene: -; J gene: TRBJ2-7; V gene: TRBV4-1; clone size: -; CDR3 DNA: TGCGCCAGCAGCCTCGGGGGCCTCCGGGACTACTCCTACGAGCAGTACTTC; CDR3 protein: CASSLGGLRDYSYEQYF
D gene: -; J gene: TRBJ1-2; V gene: TRBV15; clone size: -; CDR3 DNA: TGTGCCACCAGCAGAACACGGGACTCAGGAAACTATGGCTACACCTTC; CDR3 protein: CATSRTRDSGNYGYTF
D gene: TRBD1; J gene: TRBJ1-1; V gene: TRBV23-1; clone size: once; CDR3 DNA: TGCGCCAGCGGTCGGACAGGGGGCGTCTTGGACACTGAAGCTTTCTTT; CDR3 protein: CASGRTGGVLDTEAFF
D gene: TRBD2; J gene: TRBJ2-3; V gene: TRBV4-1; clone size: -; CDR3 DNA: TGCGCCAGCAGCCAAGACCACCTGACTAGCGGGAGCACAGATACGCAGTATTTT; CDR3 protein: CASSQDHLTSGSTDTQYF
D gene: -; J gene: TRBJ1-2; V gene: TRBV6-5; clone size: -; CDR3 DNA: TGTGCCAGCAGTAGGACAGCTAACTATGGCTACACCTTC; CDR3 protein: CASSRTANYGYTF
D gene: -; J gene: TRBJ2-1; V gene: TRBV18; clone size: -; CDR3 DNA: TGTGCCAGCTCACCGCTTGGGCAGGGGTCCAATGAGCAGTTCTTC; CDR3 protein: CASSPLGQGSNEQFF
D gene: -; J gene: TRBJ1-6; V gene: TRBV5-1; clone size: -; CDR3 DNA: TGCGCCAGCAGGCCGCTTTTGGGCGGGGAGAATTCACCCCTCCACTTT; CDR3 protein: CASRPLLGGENSPLHF
D gene: -; J gene: TRBJ1-4; V gene: TRBV15; clone size: -; CDR3 DNA: TGTGCCACCAGCAGAGACACCCGCCCACTTGAAAAACTGTTTTTT; CDR3 protein: CATSRDTRPLEKLFF
D gene: -; J gene: TRBJ1-1; V gene: TRBV10-1; clone size: -; CDR3 DNA: TGCGCCAGCAGTGAAAGCCGAGGGGGGAACACTGAAGCTTTCTTT; CDR3 protein: CASSESRGGNTEAFF
D gene: -; J gene: TRBJ2-3; V gene: TRBV7-9; clone size: -; CDR3 DNA: TGTGCCAGCAGCTTAGGGAGTGGGACAGATACGCAGTATTTT; CDR3 protein: CASSLGSGTDTQYF
D gene: TRBD1; J gene: TRBJ1-1; V gene: TRBV10-3; clone size: -; CDR3 DNA: TGTGCCATCCGCGAGGGGGGACAGAGGAACACTGAAGCTTTCTTT; CDR3 protein: CAIREGGQRNTEAFF
D gene: -; J gene: TRBJ1-6; V gene: TRBV28; clone size: -; CDR3 DNA: TGTGCCAGCAGTCCCCATGGGCGTAATTCACCCCTCCACTTT; CDR3 protein: CASSPHGRNSPLHF
D gene: TRBD1; J gene: TRBJ1-4; V gene: TRBV9; clone size: -; CDR3 DNA: TGTGCCAGCAGCGTAGAGGGGGCGGTGGGTGAAAAACTGTTTTTT; CDR3 protein: CASSVEGAVGEKLFF
D gene: -; J gene: TRBJ1-1; V gene: TRBV9; clone size: once; CDR3 DNA: TGTGCCAGCAGCCTAAACCCAGGGGTGGACACTGAAGCTTTCTTT; CDR3 protein: CASSLNPGVDTEAFF
D gene: TRBD2; J gene: TRBJ2-1; V gene: TRBV18; clone size: -; CDR3 DNA: TGTGCCAGCTCACCACCTAGCGGGGGGCAAAATGAGCAGTTCTTC; CDR3 protein: CASSPPSGGQNEQFF
D gene: -; J gene: TRBJ1-5; V gene: TRBV10-3; clone size: -; CDR3 DNA: TGTGCCATCGGGAGGGGGGTGAGTCAGCCCCAGCATTTT; CDR3 protein: CAIGRGVSQPQHF
D gene: -; J gene: TRBJ2-7; V gene: TRBV11-3; clone size: -; CDR3 DNA: TGTGCCAGCAGTGCCCGGGACATCACCCACGAGCAGTACTTC; CDR3 protein: CASSARDITHEQYF
D gene: -; J gene: TRBJ1-2; V gene: TRBV12-3/TRBV12-4; clone size: -; CDR3 DNA: TGTGCCAGCAGTTTTGGGAGCTCCTATGGCTACACCTTC; CDR3 protein: CASSFGSSYGYTF
D gene: -; J gene: TRBJ1-1; V gene: TRBV11-2; clone size: -; CDR3 DNA: TGTGCCAGCAGCCTCACGGGTCAGGGGGAAGCTTTCTTT; CDR3 protein: CASSLTGQGEAFF
D gene: TRBD1; J gene: TRBJ2-2; V gene: TRBV7-8; clone size: -; CDR3 DNA: TGTGCCAGCAGAGACCCGGGACAGGGAAAGACCGGGGAGCTGTTTTTT; CDR3 protein: CASRDPGQGKTGELFF
D gene: TRBD2; J gene: TRBJ2-7; V gene: TRBV11-2; clone size: -; CDR3 DNA: TGTGCCAGCAGCCCAGAACTAGCGGGAGGGCCGTCCTACGAGCAGTACTTC; CDR3 protein: CASSPELAGGPSYEQYF
D gene: -; J gene: TRBJ2-7; V gene: TRBV7-9; clone size: -; CDR3 DNA: TGTGCCAGCAGCTCGGAGGTCGTCGAGCAGTACTTC; CDR3 protein: CASSSEVVEQYF
D gene: TRBD1; J gene: TRBJ1-5; V gene: TRBV7-9; clone size: -; CDR3 DNA: TGTGCCAGCAGCCCAGGACAGGCGAATCAGCCCCAGCATTTT; CDR3 protein: CASSPGQANQPQHF
D gene: TRBD1; J gene: TRBJ2-4; V gene: TRBV5-6; clone size: -; CDR3 DNA: TGTGCCAGCAGCTCGGGGACAGAAAACATTCAGTACTTC; CDR3 protein: CASSSGTENIQYF
D gene: -; J gene: TRBJ1-1; V gene: TRBV16; clone size: few; CDR3 DNA: TGTGCCAGCAGCCATAGATCTTACGGGTTCGGGAACACTGAAGCTTTCTTT; CDR3 protein: CASSHRSYGFGNTEAFF
D gene: TRBD2; J gene: TRBJ2-1; V gene: TRBV7-6; clone size: -; CDR3 DNA: TGTGCCAGCAGCTCCCATATTGGGGGGGGGTCCTACAATGAGCAGTTCTTC; CDR3 protein: CASSSHIGGGSYNEQFF
D gene: -; J gene: TRBJ2-7; V gene: TRBV19; clone size: few; CDR3 DNA: TGTGCCAGTACCCCCCGGGCAGGGATGCCCGACGAGCAGTACTTC; CDR3 protein: CASTPRAGMPDEQYF
D gene: -; J gene: TRBJ2-7; V gene: TRBV7-9; clone size: -; CDR3 DNA: TGTGCCAGCAGCTTACGGGAACCCTACGAGCAGTACTTC; CDR3 protein: CASSLREPYEQYF
D gene: -; J gene: TRBJ2-2; V gene: TRBV5-8; clone size: -; CDR3 DNA: TGTGCCAGCAGCGTCACCGGACTGGCCACGAACACCGGGGAGCTGTTTTTT; CDR3 protein: CASSVTGLATNTGELFF
D gene: -; J gene: TRBJ2-7; V gene: TRBV5-1; clone size: -; CDR3 DNA: TGCGCCAGCAGCTCGGTGGTCTCCTACGAGCAGTACTTC; CDR3 protein: CASSSVVSYEQYF
D gene: -; J gene: TRBJ2-7; V gene: TRBV6-2/TRBV6-3; clone size: -; CDR3 DNA: TGTGCCAGCAGTTACGGAGGCGGAGGGGCGGAGGAGCAGTACTTC; CDR3 protein: CASSYGGGGAEEQYF